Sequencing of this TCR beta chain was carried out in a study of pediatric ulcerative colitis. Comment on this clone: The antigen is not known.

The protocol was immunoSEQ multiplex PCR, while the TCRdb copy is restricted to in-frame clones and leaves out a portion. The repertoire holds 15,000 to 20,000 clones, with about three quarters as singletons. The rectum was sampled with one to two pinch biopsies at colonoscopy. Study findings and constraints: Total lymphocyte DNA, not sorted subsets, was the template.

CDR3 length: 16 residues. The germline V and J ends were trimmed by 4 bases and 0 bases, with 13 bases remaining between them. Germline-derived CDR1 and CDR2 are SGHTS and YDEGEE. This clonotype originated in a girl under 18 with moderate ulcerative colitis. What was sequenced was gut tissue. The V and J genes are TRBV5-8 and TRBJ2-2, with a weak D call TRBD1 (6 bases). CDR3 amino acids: CASSRYRASNTGELFF. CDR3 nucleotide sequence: TGTGCCAGCAGCCGATACAGGGCATCGAACACCGGGGAGCTGTTTTTT.